The entry that follows covers one T cell receptor (beta chain) sequence. The antigen remains unidentified. The data were produced by immunoSEQ multiplex PCR, yet TCRdb's version contains in-frame clones alone and is incomplete. The table shows millions of clones, with 85% to 95% occurring only once. The data originate from a study of shared clonotypes between healthy human individuals. Study-level background: Researchers drew samples from a couple of women and three men aged 18 to 49.

Notes on the study in general: Incompleteness in sorted-subset sequencing, despite large depth, was shown by rarefaction. Specimens sampled were limited to blood, with tissue repertoires likely differing. Clonotypes that were shared across a few donors made up about 5.1% of naive CD4 clonotypes.

Naive CD8 populations comprised CD45RO-negative cells positively selected for CCR7, excluding terminally differentiated effector memory CD45RA+ cells. The CDR3 totals 10 residues. Germline V gives CDR1 SQVTM, CDR2 ANQGSEA. Trimming left V 4 bases short and J 11 bases short, with 11 bases between. Sequenced input: naive CD8+ T cells sorted from blood. The rearrangement uses TRBV29-1 and TRBJ1-1; D gene unclear. The sequence derives from a man aged 18 to 29 in good health. The CDR3 DNA reads TGCAGCGTTGGGGAGGGCGTCGCTTTCTTT. Translating gives CSVGEGVAFF. Full variable domain (rest looked up from reference TRBV29-1 and TRBJ1-1): SAVISQKPSRDICQRGTSLTIQCQVDSQVTMMFWYRQQPGQSLTLIATANQGSEATYESGFVIDKFPISRPNLTFSTLTVSNMSPEDSSIYLCSVGEGVAFFGQGTRLTVV.